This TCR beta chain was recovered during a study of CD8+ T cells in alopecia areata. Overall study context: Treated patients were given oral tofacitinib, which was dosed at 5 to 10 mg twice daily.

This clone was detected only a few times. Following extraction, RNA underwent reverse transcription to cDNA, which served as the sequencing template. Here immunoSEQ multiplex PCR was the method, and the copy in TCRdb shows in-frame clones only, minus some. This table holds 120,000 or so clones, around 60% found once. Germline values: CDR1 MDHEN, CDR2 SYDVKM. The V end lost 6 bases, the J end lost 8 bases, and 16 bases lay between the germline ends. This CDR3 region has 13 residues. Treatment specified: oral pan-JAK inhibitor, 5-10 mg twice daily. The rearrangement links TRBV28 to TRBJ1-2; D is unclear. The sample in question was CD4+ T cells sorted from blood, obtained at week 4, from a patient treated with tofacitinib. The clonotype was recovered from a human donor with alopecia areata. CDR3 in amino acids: CASSSRVLLGYTF. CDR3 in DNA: TGTGCCAGCAGCTCACGGGTCCTGCTGGGCTACACCTTC.